A selection of T cell receptor beta chains follows, all from one sample in a study of neurological immune-mediated disorders. TCRdb reprocessed the 5' RACE reads with MiXCR, giving one entry per CDR3 protein. The sample lists more than 50,000 distinct CDR3 sequences, 5.2% seen once, with roughly 2.8% in the top ten. The sequenced material came from PBMCs. The receptor set was obtained from a woman aged 25 to 39 with multiple sclerosis. The CDR3 runs from the conserved cysteine through the conserved F or W. The order of the fields is CDR3 protein, CDR3 DNA, clone size, J gene, V gene, CDR3 length, D gene. D genes are given only for firm matches. Some rows mark clone size as missing; the rest say once, few, many or name a class of expanded clone.

cdr3_aa: CASSWTSADTQYF; cdr3_nt: TGTGCCAGCAGTTGGACTAGCGCAGATACGCAGTATTTT; clone_size: many; j_call: TRBJ2-3; v_call: TRBV27; cdr3_length: 13; d_call: TRBD2
cdr3_aa: CASSANNEQFF; cdr3_nt: TGTGCCAGCAGCGCTAACAATGAGCAGTTCTTC; clone_size: many; j_call: TRBJ2-1; v_call: TRBV9; cdr3_length: 11; d_call: -
cdr3_aa: CASSSQEDNYGYTF; cdr3_nt: TGTGCCAGCAGCTCGCAAGAGGATAACTATGGCTACACCTTC; clone_size: few; j_call: TRBJ1-2; v_call: TRBV13; cdr3_length: 14; d_call: -
cdr3_aa: CASSLPDIGTDTQYF; cdr3_nt: TGTGCCAGCAGCTTGCCGGACATAGGCACAGATACGCAGTATTTT; clone_size: many; j_call: TRBJ2-3; v_call: TRBV5-5; cdr3_length: 15; d_call: -
cdr3_aa: CASSLARRPRDEQFF; cdr3_nt: TGTGCCAGCAGTTTAGCGCGGCGCCCAAGGGACGAGCAGTTCTTC; clone_size: -; j_call: TRBJ2-1; v_call: TRBV28; cdr3_length: 15; d_call: -
cdr3_aa: CSASKGTPNEQFF; cdr3_nt: TGCAGTGCTAGCAAGGGAACTCCAAATGAGCAGTTCTTC; clone_size: many; j_call: TRBJ2-1; v_call: TRBV20-1; cdr3_length: 13; d_call: -
cdr3_aa: CASSQGQYNSPLHF; cdr3_nt: TGTGCCAGCAGCCAAGGACAGTACAATTCACCCCTCCACTTT; clone_size: many; j_call: TRBJ1-6; v_call: TRBV14; cdr3_length: 14; d_call: -
cdr3_aa: CATALASGANVLTF; cdr3_nt: TGCGCCACAGCACTAGCCTCTGGGGCCAACGTCCTGACTTTC; clone_size: many; j_call: TRBJ2-6; v_call: TRBV10-2; cdr3_length: 14; d_call: -
cdr3_aa: CASRLPTGGGQPQNF; cdr3_nt: TGTGCCAGCAGGCTACCGACAGGGGGAGGTCAGCCCCAGAATTTT; clone_size: -; j_call: TRBJ1-5; v_call: TRBV28; cdr3_length: 15; d_call: TRBD1
cdr3_aa: CSAKMTGAGQPQNF; cdr3_nt: TGCAGTGCCAAAATGACAGGGGCTGGGCAGCCCCAGAATTTT; clone_size: -; j_call: TRBJ1-5; v_call: TRBV20-1; cdr3_length: 14; d_call: TRBD1
cdr3_aa: CASSDSSGGETQYF; cdr3_nt: TGCGCCAGCAGCGACTCTAGTGGAGGGGAGACCCAGTACTTC; clone_size: -; j_call: TRBJ2-5; v_call: TRBV5-1; cdr3_length: 14; d_call: -
cdr3_aa: CPVGTADLNSPLHF; cdr3_nt: TGTCCTGTGGGGACAGCGGATTTGAATTCACCCCTCCACTTT; clone_size: few; j_call: TRBJ1-6; v_call: TRBV7-7; cdr3_length: 14; d_call: TRBD1
cdr3_aa: CASSLTGVEQFF; cdr3_nt: TGTGCCAGCAGTTTAACGGGCGTTGAGCAGTTCTTC; clone_size: many; j_call: TRBJ2-1; v_call: TRBV12-3/TRBV12-4; cdr3_length: 12; d_call: -
cdr3_aa: CASSSTGRTEAFF; cdr3_nt: TGCGCCAGCAGCTCAACCGGAAGAACTGAAGCTTTCTTT; clone_size: many; j_call: TRBJ1-1; v_call: TRBV5-1; cdr3_length: 13; d_call: -
cdr3_aa: CASSLAGRGAYTQYF; cdr3_nt: TGTGCCAGCAGCTTAGCGGGCAGGGGTGCTTATACGCAGTATTTT; clone_size: many; j_call: TRBJ2-3; v_call: TRBV7-9; cdr3_length: 15; d_call: -
cdr3_aa: CSASFGGGKDTQYF; cdr3_nt: TGCAGTGCTAGTTTTGGCGGGGGGAAAGATACGCAGTATTTT; clone_size: many; j_call: TRBJ2-3; v_call: TRBV20-1; cdr3_length: 14; d_call: TRBD2
cdr3_aa: CASSLGGGQPQHF; cdr3_nt: TGTGCCAGCAGTTTGGGTGGGGGGCAGCCCCAGCATTTT; clone_size: -; j_call: TRBJ1-5; v_call: TRBV12-3/TRBV12-4; cdr3_length: 13; d_call: -
cdr3_aa: CASSQSLAGGLMETQYF; cdr3_nt: TGTGCCAGCAGCCAGTCATTAGCGGGGGGGCTTATGGAGACCCAGTACTTC; clone_size: few; j_call: TRBJ2-5; v_call: TRBV3-1; cdr3_length: 17; d_call: TRBD2
cdr3_aa: CASSTSRRPLHF; cdr3_nt: TGTGCCAGTAGTACCAGCAGGCGCCCCCTCCACTTT; clone_size: few; j_call: TRBJ1-6; v_call: TRBV19; cdr3_length: 12; d_call: -
cdr3_aa: CASSQDYNSPLHF; cdr3_nt: TGTGCCAGCAGCCAAGACTATAATTCACCCCTCCACTTT; clone_size: many; j_call: TRBJ1-6; v_call: TRBV12-3/TRBV12-4; cdr3_length: 13; d_call: -
cdr3_aa: CSARGPTLEAFF; cdr3_nt: TGCAGTGCTAGGGGGCCAACCCTTGAAGCTTTCTTT; clone_size: many; j_call: TRBJ1-1; v_call: TRBV20-1; cdr3_length: 12; d_call: -
cdr3_aa: CASSPGRAADGYTF; cdr3_nt: TGCGCCAGCAGCCCTGGAAGAGCGGCCGATGGCTACACCTTC; clone_size: many; j_call: TRBJ1-2; v_call: TRBV5-1; cdr3_length: 14; d_call: -
cdr3_aa: CASSASSDYGYTF; cdr3_nt: TGTGCCAGCAGCGCATCTTCGGACTATGGCTACACCTTC; clone_size: few; j_call: TRBJ1-2; v_call: TRBV9; cdr3_length: 13; d_call: -
cdr3_aa: CSVADRQGNTEAFF; cdr3_nt: TGCAGCGTTGCGGATCGACAGGGTAACACTGAAGCTTTCTTT; clone_size: many; j_call: TRBJ1-1; v_call: TRBV29-1; cdr3_length: 14; d_call: TRBD1
cdr3_aa: CASSLSLAGEQYF; cdr3_nt: TGTGCCAGCAGCTTAAGCTTAGCGGGCGAGCAGTACTTC; clone_size: many; j_call: TRBJ2-7; v_call: TRBV7-2; cdr3_length: 13; d_call: TRBD2
cdr3_aa: CSASPEGSYNSPLHF; cdr3_nt: TGCAGTGCTAGTCCAGAAGGCTCCTATAATTCACCCCTACACTTT; clone_size: few; j_call: TRBJ1-6; v_call: TRBV20-1; cdr3_length: 15; d_call: -
cdr3_aa: CASSQVSETQFF; cdr3_nt: TGTGCCAGCAGCCAAGTTAGCGAGACGCAGTTCTTC; clone_size: many; j_call: TRBJ2-1; v_call: TRBV4-2; cdr3_length: 12; d_call: -
cdr3_aa: CASPPPESRGHEQYF; cdr3_nt: TGTGCCAGCCCACCACCGGAATCCAGGGGCCACGAGCAGTACTTC; clone_size: -; j_call: TRBJ2-7; v_call: TRBV18; cdr3_length: 15; d_call: -
cdr3_aa: CASSNELNTEAFF; cdr3_nt: TGTGCCAGCAGCAACGAACTGAACACTGAAGCTTTCTTT; clone_size: -; j_call: TRBJ1-1; v_call: TRBV7-2; cdr3_length: 13; d_call: -
cdr3_aa: CASSFGLSNQPQHF; cdr3_nt: TGTGCCAGCAGCTTTGGCCTTAGCAATCAGCCCCAGCATTTT; clone_size: many; j_call: TRBJ1-5; v_call: TRBV5-6; cdr3_length: 14; d_call: -
cdr3_aa: CSAGDGGRVTDTQYF; cdr3_nt: TGCAGTGCCGGGGACGGGGGCCGGGTCACAGATACGCAGTATTTT; clone_size: many; j_call: TRBJ2-3; v_call: TRBV20-1; cdr3_length: 15; d_call: -
cdr3_aa: CASSLVAGARNTEAFF; cdr3_nt: TGCGCCAGCAGCTTGGTCGCAGGGGCGCGGAACACTGAAGCTTTCTTT; clone_size: many; j_call: TRBJ1-1; v_call: TRBV5-1; cdr3_length: 16; d_call: -
cdr3_aa: CSASHPGWAPLNF; cdr3_nt: TGCAGTGCTAGTCACCCCGGCTGGGCACCCCTCAACTTT; clone_size: many; j_call: TRBJ1-6; v_call: TRBV20-1; cdr3_length: 13; d_call: -
cdr3_aa: CASSQDLWGGAQYF; cdr3_nt: TGTGCCAGCAGCCAAGATTTGTGGGGTGGTGCGCAGTATTTT; clone_size: many; j_call: TRBJ2-3; v_call: TRBV4-2; cdr3_length: 14; d_call: -
cdr3_aa: CSASEGRGANVLTF; cdr3_nt: TGCAGTGCATCGGAGGGGAGGGGGGCCAACGTCCTGACTTTC; clone_size: many; j_call: TRBJ2-6; v_call: TRBV20-1; cdr3_length: 14; d_call: -
cdr3_aa: CASSSLRGRMETQYF; cdr3_nt: TGCGCCAGCAGCTCACTCAGGGGGCGCATGGAGACCCAGTACTTC; clone_size: -; j_call: TRBJ2-5; v_call: TRBV5-1; cdr3_length: 15; d_call: TRBD1
cdr3_aa: CASSPVNAWAYEQYF; cdr3_nt: TGTGCCAGCAGCCCAGTGAACGCGTGGGCATACGAGCAGTACTTC; clone_size: many; j_call: TRBJ2-7; v_call: TRBV12-3/TRBV12-4; cdr3_length: 15; d_call: -
cdr3_aa: CSARRAGLGYEQYF; cdr3_nt: TGCAGTGCTAGGAGAGCGGGTTTAGGCTACGAGCAGTACTTC; clone_size: once; j_call: TRBJ2-7; v_call: TRBV20-1; cdr3_length: 14; d_call: -
cdr3_aa: CASSQEGRGPETQYF; cdr3_nt: TGTGCCAGCAGCCAAGAAGGCAGGGGGCCAGAGACCCAGTACTTC; clone_size: -; j_call: TRBJ2-5; v_call: TRBV4-2; cdr3_length: 15; d_call: TRBD1
cdr3_aa: CATSRDPTGVSYEQYF; cdr3_nt: TGTGCCACCAGCAGAGATCCTACAGGGGTCTCCTACGAGCAGTACTTC; clone_size: many; j_call: TRBJ2-7; v_call: TRBV15; cdr3_length: 16; d_call: TRBD1
cdr3_aa: CASSPWGETDTQYF; cdr3_nt: TGCGCCAGCAGCCCTTGGGGGGAGACAGATACGCAGTATTTT; clone_size: many; j_call: TRBJ2-3; v_call: TRBV5-1; cdr3_length: 14; d_call: -
cdr3_aa: CASRTGYEQYF; cdr3_nt: TGTGCCAGCAGGACAGGGTACGAGCAGTACTTC; clone_size: many; j_call: TRBJ2-7; v_call: TRBV6-1; cdr3_length: 11; d_call: TRBD1
cdr3_aa: CSVARDLREEQYF; cdr3_nt: TGCAGCGTTGCAAGGGACCTGCGGGAGGAGCAGTACTTC; clone_size: many; j_call: TRBJ2-7; v_call: TRBV29-1; cdr3_length: 13; d_call: TRBD2
cdr3_aa: CASSLDSQPNEKLFF; cdr3_nt: TGTGCCAGCAGTTTGGATTCACAGCCAAATGAAAAACTGTTTTTT; clone_size: many; j_call: TRBJ1-4; v_call: TRBV12-3/TRBV12-4; cdr3_length: 15; d_call: -